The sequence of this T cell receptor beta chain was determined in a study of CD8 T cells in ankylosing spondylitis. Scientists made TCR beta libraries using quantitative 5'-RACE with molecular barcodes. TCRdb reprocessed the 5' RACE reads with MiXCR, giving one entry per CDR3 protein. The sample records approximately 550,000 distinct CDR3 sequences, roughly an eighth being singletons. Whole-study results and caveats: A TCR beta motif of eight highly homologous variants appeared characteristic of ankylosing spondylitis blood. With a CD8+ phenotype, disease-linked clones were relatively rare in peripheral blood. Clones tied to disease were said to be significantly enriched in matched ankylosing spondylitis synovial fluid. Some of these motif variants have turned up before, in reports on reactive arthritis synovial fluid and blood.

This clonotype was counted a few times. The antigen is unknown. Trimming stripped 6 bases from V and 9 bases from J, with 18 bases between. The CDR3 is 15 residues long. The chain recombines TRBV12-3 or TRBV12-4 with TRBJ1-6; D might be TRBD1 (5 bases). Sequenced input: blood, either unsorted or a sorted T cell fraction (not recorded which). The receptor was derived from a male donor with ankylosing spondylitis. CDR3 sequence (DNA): TGTGCCAGCAGCCCCTCCGGGGGTATCGGTTCACCCCTCCACTTT. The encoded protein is CASSPSGGIGSPLHF.